One sample yielded the 2 T cell receptor beta chains listed below, sequenced in a study of T cell responses to AZD1222 COVID-19 vaccine. Sequencing used immunoSEQ multiplex PCR; TCRdb keeps in-frame clones, though not all of them. The sample has roughly 120,000 clones, 80% to 90% seen once. Sequenced material: peripheral blood, taken on day 0 of MenACWY control vaccination. Receptors originate from an adult in good health.

The chain carries TRBV20-1 and TRBJ2-7; TRBD2 matches at 9 bases. This CDR3 is built from 16 residues. V was clipped by 3 bases and J by 2 bases; unmatched bases: 11. Germline V lookup: CDR1 DFQATT, CDR2 SNEGSKA (reference sequence). The CDR3, as DNA: TGCAGTGCTAGTCACCCCGGGACTAGCTCAACCTACGAGCAGTACTTC. Translated: CSASHPGTSSTYEQYF.

This clone was recorded only once. The genes are TRBV19 and TRBJ1-2; D not resolved. The V end was cut by 10 bases, the J end by 2 bases, with 14 bases between. This CDR3 has 13 amino acids. Germline V CDR1 and CDR2: LNHDA, SQIVND (reference sequence). The CDR3 protein is CATTAESNYGYTF. CDR3 nucleotide sequence: TGTGCCACCACAGCCGAGAGCAACTATGGCTACACCTTC.